The rows below give T cell receptor beta chains drawn from one sample of a study of PD-1 blockade in classical Hodgkin lymphoma. Sequencing used immunoSEQ multiplex PCR; TCRdb keeps in-frame clones, though not all of them. The table lists roughly 40,000 clones, 87% of them singletons. Specimen: peripheral blood mononuclear cells (PBMCs), collected at baseline. These TCRs come from a human donor with classical Hodgkin lymphoma. CDR3s include the opening cysteine and the closing phenylalanine or tryptophan. Fields, in order: D gene, V gene, clone size, J gene, CDR3 protein. The D gene is left open where the match is weak. The size of a clone is reported for some rows only, either as once, few or many, or as a class for expanded clones.

>NA|TRBV27|once|TRBJ1-1
CASSDARGPRRNTEAFF
>NA|TRBV6-6|NA|TRBJ1-2
CASSDDHYGYTF
>NA|TRBV14|NA|TRBJ2-5
CASSRWARNQETQYF
>NA|TRBV12-5|NA|TRBJ2-2
CASGFGTGELFF
>NA|TRBV6-5|NA|TRBJ1-1
CASRSGARSNTEAFF
>TRBD2|TRBV4-3|NA|TRBJ2-2
CASSQELAGLLGELFF
>TRBD1|TRBV12-5|NA|TRBJ1-5
CASGLVPRWSVQDRGHGQPQHF
>NA|TRBV7-8|NA|TRBJ1-2
CASSLGVYGYTF
>NA|TRBV11-1|NA|TRBJ2-7
CASSAIWPLTGEQYF
>NA|TRBV15|NA|TRBJ1-2
CATSRDLQGLGYGYTF
>NA|TRBV15|NA|TRBJ2-3
CATSGGDYSPAYF
>NA|TRBV2|NA|TRBJ2-7
CASSEDVAISYEQYF
>NA|TRBV7-9|NA|TRBJ2-7
CASSFTAVGGYEQYF
>NA|TRBV6-6|few|TRBJ2-2
CASSYSLGNTGELFF
>TRBD1|TRBV6-1|NA|TRBJ2-7
CALTGTYEQYF
>TRBD1|TRBV2|NA|TRBJ1-3
CASSGTGFGNTIYF
>TRBD2|TRBV19|once|TRBJ2-2
CASSAPRGVRHGELFF
>NA|TRBV15|NA|TRBJ1-2
CATSRERDGYTF
>TRBD1|TRBV11-2|NA|TRBJ1-1
CASSSGTGGLNTEAFF
>TRBD1|TRBV6-1|NA|TRBJ1-1
CASPIGGQMNTEAFF
>TRBD1|TRBV5-1|NA|TRBJ1-5
CASSTGQGFNQPQHF
>NA|TRBV18|NA|TRBJ1-1
CASSRTITEAFF
>TRBD1|TRBV5-5|NA|TRBJ2-1
CASSFSSGQGGNEQFF
>NA|TRBV2|once|TRBJ2-5
CASSERGVPSQETQYF
>NA|TRBV18|NA|TRBJ2-7
CASSQAGTNLEQYF
>TRBD2|TRBV28|NA|TRBJ2-1
CASSRPGTSGNEQFF
>NA|TRBV19|NA|TRBJ1-5
CASSKGTGPTNQPQHF
>NA|TRBV5-4|NA|TRBJ1-2
CASSFTDLSYGYTF
>TRBD2|TRBV7-9|NA|TRBJ2-7
CASSTTSGIYEQYF
>NA|TRBV10-3|NA|TRBJ2-7
CAISDTEYEQYF
>NA|TRBV5-6|NA|TRBJ2-1
CASSLTPISYNEQFF